The present entry profiles one T cell receptor beta chain with its context. Its antigen is still unknown. Germline V gene sequence: CDR1 SGHNT, CDR2 YYREEE (reference sequence). V shed 3 bases and J 5 bases; nucleotides not matched to a gene: 5. This CDR3 has 14 residues. This sample is drawn from a study of cytomegalovirus exposure and HLA in healthy donors. Study findings and constraints: Reported findings show TCR beta sequences accurately forecast HLA-A and HLA-B alleles in most subjects. Researchers reported from a later analysis that most CMV-associated TCR beta chains appeared HLA-restricted. TCR beta V- and J-gene trimming, according to a later analysis, was linked to a missense DCLRE1C variant.

PCR used 60 Vbeta primers and 13 Jbeta primers. In the source study's methods: The count from a later analysis was some 76 million unique TCR beta chains, some 12 million of them shared. Profiled with immunoSEQ multiplex PCR; TCRdb holds only in-frame clones, not every one. Clone size and V and J calls were adopted from that table, with D and trimming inferred from the DNA. The sample shows 60,000 to 85,000 clones, around 81% of them seen only once. The chain links TRBV5-4 to TRBJ2-3, with TRBD2 matching 8 bases. The receptor was isolated from a man in his forties in good health and CMV-seronegative. Sequencing was performed on PBMCs. The CDR3 nucleotides are TGTGCCAGCAGCTCCGGGAGGGCCATAGATACGCAGTATTTT. Protein: CASSSGRAIDTQYF.